This is a list of T cell receptor beta chains from one sample in a study of cytomegalovirus exposure and HLA in healthy donors. The protocol was immunoSEQ multiplex PCR, while the TCRdb copy is restricted to in-frame clones and leaves out a portion. The table lists 110,000 to 150,000 clones, 80% to 90% of them singletons. Sample: PBMCs. The receptor source for this set is a woman in her thirties or forties in good health and CMV-seropositive. The CDR3 runs from the conserved cysteine through the conserved F or W. Each record gives: CDR3 length, clone size, V gene, J gene, CDR3 protein. Clone size is given for some rows only: seen once, a few or many times, or a class if the clone is expanded.

>14|-|TRBV4-3|TRBJ2-5
CASSLSGAQETQYF
>15|-|TRBV7-2|TRBJ2-2
CASSSFSGGLGELFF
>16|-|TRBV19|TRBJ2-1
CASSAGTGAIYNEQFF
>15|few|TRBV18|TRBJ2-1
CASSPRAQSYNEQFF
>15|-|TRBV18|TRBJ1-4
CASSPPGRRLEKLFF
>15|-|TRBV27|TRBJ1-5
CASRLTGAEGQPQHF
>15|-|TRBV18|TRBJ2-3
CASSPKTGSTDTQYF
>13|-|TRBV5-6|TRBJ1-3
CASSFKGGNTIYF
>15|-|TRBV6-6|TRBJ2-1
CASSPKREGGNEQFF
>15|-|TRBV18|TRBJ1-3
CASSQGTDSGNTIYF
>15|-|TRBV2|TRBJ2-1
CASSEGGGGGYEQFF
>12|-|TRBV9|TRBJ2-1
CASSNLENEQFF
>18|-|TRBV14|TRBJ2-1
CASSQGPDRLAGFNEQFF